These T cell receptor beta chains were read from a single sample in a study of blood T cell repertoires in COVID-19. Produced via immunoSEQ multiplex PCR; TCRdb's table is partial and in-frame only. The top ten clones hold roughly 12% of a sample with about 59,000 clones, almost 80% of them seen once. The sample consisted of peripheral blood. The source of these receptors is a man older than 75 with acute or convalescent COVID-19. Each CDR3 is given with its conserved first and last residue. The D gene is left open where the match is weak. Clone size appears in some rows only: once, few, many, or a class for an expanded clone.

>NA|TRBD1|TRBJ1-4|TRBV27
CASSRRDRGGNEKLFF
TGTGCCAGCAGTCGAAGAGACAGGGGGGGAAATGAAAAACTGTTTTTT
>few|TRBD1|TRBJ1-1|TRBV10-1
CASSEDRGVNTEAFF
TGCGCCAGCAGTGAGGACAGGGGGGTCAACACTGAAGCTTTCTTT
>NA|NA|TRBJ1-1|TRBV7-9
CASSLALDLGGTEAFF
TGTGCCAGCAGCTTAGCCCTTGACTTGGGGGGCACTGAAGCTTTCTTT
>NA|NA|TRBJ1-2|TRBV18
CASSQWANGYTF
TGTGCCAGCTCACAGTGGGCGAATGGCTACACCTTC
>NA|TRBD1|TRBJ1-5|TRBV2
CASSGLGTGNQPQHF
TGTGCCAGCAGTGGATTAGGGACAGGGAATCAGCCCCAGCATTTT
>NA|TRBD1|TRBJ1-4|TRBV6-5
CASSPPGQSEKLFF
TGTGCCAGCAGTCCTCCGGGACAGAGTGAAAAACTGTTTTTT
>NA|NA|TRBJ2-7|TRBV12-3/TRBV12-4
CASSFGPPYEQYF
TGTGCCAGCAGTTTTGGGCCGCCCTACGAGCAGTACTTC
>NA|TRBD2|TRBJ2-5|TRBV7-8
CASSPGTSGVRETQYF
TGTGCCAGCAGCCCAGGGACTAGCGGGGTTCGGGAGACCCAGTACTTC
>NA|NA|TRBJ1-5|TRBV2
CASSEALSAKPQHF
TGTGCCAGCAGTGAGGCTCTGTCCGCAAAGCCCCAGCATTTT
>NA|NA|TRBJ1-2|TRBV2
CASSEDRHGYTF
TGTGCCAGCAGTGAAGACAGGCATGGCTACACCTTC
>NA|NA|TRBJ2-5|TRBV5-6
CASSLEVQGETQYF
TGTGCCAGCAGCTTGGAGGTACAGGGTGAGACCCAGTACTTC
>NA|TRBD1|TRBJ2-2|TRBV28
CASQGARSTGELFF
TGTGCCAGCCAGGGGGCGCGGTCCACCGGGGAGCTGTTTTTT
>NA|TRBD1|TRBJ1-1|TRBV2
CASSEGDSARTEAFF
TGTGCCAGCAGTGAGGGGGACAGTGCGCGTACCGAAGCTTTCTTT
>NA|NA|TRBJ2-3|TRBV5-1
CASMTYPGAALGTQYF
TGCGCCAGCATGACCTACCCAGGGGCCGCCCTTGGTACGCAGTATTTT
>NA|NA|TRBJ1-2|TRBV5-6
CASSLGHILRNYGYTF
TGTGCCAGCAGCTTAGGACATATCCTAAGGAACTATGGCTACACCTTC
>NA|TRBD2|TRBJ2-4|TRBV6-1
CASSETLAGDGTKNIQYF
TGTGCCAGCAGTGAAACACTAGCGGGAGATGGAACCAAAAACATTCAGTACTTC
>NA|TRBD2|TRBJ2-3|TRBV2
CASSPAGALSDTQYF
TGTGCCAGCAGTCCCGCGGGAGCTTTGTCAGATACGCAGTATTTT
>NA|TRBD1|TRBJ1-2|TRBV6-4
CASSDPGTGVYGYTF
TGTGCCAGCAGTGACCCCGGGACAGGGGTCTATGGCTACACCTTC
>NA|NA|TRBJ1-3|TRBV29-1
CSVLIQGTGNTIYF
TGCAGCGTCCTCATACAGGGTACTGGAAACACCATATATTTT
>NA|NA|TRBJ2-1|TRBV6-4
CASSVREGNEQFF
TGTGCCAGCAGTGTGAGGGAAGGCAATGAGCAGTTCTTC
>few|NA|TRBJ1-4|TRBV6-5
CASSTGFLTNEKLFF
TGTGCCAGCTCGACAGGTTTTTTAACTAATGAAAAACTGTTTTTT